This entry is about one T cell receptor beta chain. This CDR3 is 13 amino acids long. CDR1 is DFQATT, CDR2 SNEGSKA, per germline (reference sequence). With 4 bases clipped from V and 4 bases from J, the junction kept 3 bases outside the gene matches. Random hexamers were used to reverse transcribe an amount of about 0.45 to 1 ug RNA. TCRdb re-called the immunoSEQ multiplex PCR reads with MiXCR, one entry per CDR3 protein. The sample has some 200,000 distinct CDR3 sequences; 90% to 95% are singletons. These data belong to a study of CD8 T cells in Susac syndrome. This rearrangement joins TRBV20-1 to TRBJ2-1, with 8 bases matching TRBD2. The TCR sequence derives from a human donor with multiple sclerosis. The sequenced sample was CD4+ T cells from PBMCs. The CDR3 DNA reads as TGCAGTGCTACCGGGAGGGGGTACAATGAGCAGTTCTTC. Translation gives CSATGRGYNEQFF.